The present T cell receptor (beta chain) was sequenced within a study of blood T cell repertoires in COVID-19. Across the study: PBMCs, B-cell-depleted T cells, or T cells were the source of the cDNA or gDNA that made up the material.

Clones were sequenced by immunoSEQ multiplex PCR, and TCRdb holds only the in-frame ones, with some missing. This table has 430,000 or so clones, approximately 90% appearing once. This clone appeared once. At one end the junction does not follow the germline gene, possibly because of a read error. During the 2 weeks before they entered the study, exposed participants had met someone with a PCR-confirmed or clinician-diagnosed COVID-19 case. This receptor was identified in a woman under 30 who had been exposed to COVID-19. Sequencing used PBMCs or T cells enriched from blood (not recorded which).

The DNA for the CDR3 is TGTGCCAGCAGCCTAGCGGCGGGAGGACGGCTTGAGGGCTACACCTTC. Protein sequence: CASSLAAGGRLEGYTF. The chain carries TRBV7-8 and TRBJ1-2; no clear D gene. This CDR3 has 16 amino acids. The germline CDR1 and CDR2 sequences are SGHVS and FQNEAQ.